This T cell receptor beta chain was observed in a study of immune cell composition in non-small cell lung cancer. CDR3 length: 20 residues. The ends lost 4 bases at V and 1 base at J; junction bases unmatched: 15. CDR1 is SGHVS, CDR2 FQNEAQ, per germline. Study-level results: TIL tumour reactivity correlated with maximal tumour-associated clone frequency in adenocarcinoma. Dominant in vivo tumour-associated clones were not shown to share tumour-reactive sequences.

Sequencing used immunoSEQ multiplex PCR; TCRdb keeps in-frame clones, though not all of them. The profile shows approximately 9,000 clones, approximately 76% of them singletons. DNA was extracted from unsorted cell suspensions stored frozen. Worth noting for this clone: Its antigen is not known.

The sequence came from a human donor with non-small cell lung cancer. The sequenced sample consisted of lung tumor tissue. The chain is built from TRBV7-8 and TRBJ2-1, with 11 bases fitting TRBD2. CDR3 DNA: TGTGCCAGCAGCTCTCCCTCCGGGACTAGCGGTTTTGGGTCCTACAATGAGCAGTTCTTC. This translates into CASSSPSGTSGFGSYNEQFF.